The clone carrying this T cell receptor (beta chain) showed up many times. The antigen is not known. This entry is derived from a study of T cells after yellow fever vaccination. TCRdb analysed the 5' RACE reads with MiXCR anew, one entry per CDR3 protein. The data hold about 260,000 distinct CDR3 sequences, with approximately 3.5% observed a single time. Study-level results: Reappearance after the booster was seen for most primary-vaccination clones, at 96% CD4 and roughly 90% CD8.

V dropped 1 base and J dropped 2 bases, with 7 bases sitting between them. Germline CDR1 reads LGHNA; CDR2 reads YSLEER. This CDR3 is 14 amino acids long. Material: PBMCs, obtained 15 days after the yellow fever booster vaccination. This clonotype originated in a man aged 18-30 years who received the YFV17D yellow fever vaccine. The chain recombines TRBV4-3 with TRBJ2-3, with D unresolved. The DNA for the CDR3 is TGCGCCAGCAGCCAAGGGACGTTCACAGATACGCAGTATTTT. As protein: CASSQGTFTDTQYF.